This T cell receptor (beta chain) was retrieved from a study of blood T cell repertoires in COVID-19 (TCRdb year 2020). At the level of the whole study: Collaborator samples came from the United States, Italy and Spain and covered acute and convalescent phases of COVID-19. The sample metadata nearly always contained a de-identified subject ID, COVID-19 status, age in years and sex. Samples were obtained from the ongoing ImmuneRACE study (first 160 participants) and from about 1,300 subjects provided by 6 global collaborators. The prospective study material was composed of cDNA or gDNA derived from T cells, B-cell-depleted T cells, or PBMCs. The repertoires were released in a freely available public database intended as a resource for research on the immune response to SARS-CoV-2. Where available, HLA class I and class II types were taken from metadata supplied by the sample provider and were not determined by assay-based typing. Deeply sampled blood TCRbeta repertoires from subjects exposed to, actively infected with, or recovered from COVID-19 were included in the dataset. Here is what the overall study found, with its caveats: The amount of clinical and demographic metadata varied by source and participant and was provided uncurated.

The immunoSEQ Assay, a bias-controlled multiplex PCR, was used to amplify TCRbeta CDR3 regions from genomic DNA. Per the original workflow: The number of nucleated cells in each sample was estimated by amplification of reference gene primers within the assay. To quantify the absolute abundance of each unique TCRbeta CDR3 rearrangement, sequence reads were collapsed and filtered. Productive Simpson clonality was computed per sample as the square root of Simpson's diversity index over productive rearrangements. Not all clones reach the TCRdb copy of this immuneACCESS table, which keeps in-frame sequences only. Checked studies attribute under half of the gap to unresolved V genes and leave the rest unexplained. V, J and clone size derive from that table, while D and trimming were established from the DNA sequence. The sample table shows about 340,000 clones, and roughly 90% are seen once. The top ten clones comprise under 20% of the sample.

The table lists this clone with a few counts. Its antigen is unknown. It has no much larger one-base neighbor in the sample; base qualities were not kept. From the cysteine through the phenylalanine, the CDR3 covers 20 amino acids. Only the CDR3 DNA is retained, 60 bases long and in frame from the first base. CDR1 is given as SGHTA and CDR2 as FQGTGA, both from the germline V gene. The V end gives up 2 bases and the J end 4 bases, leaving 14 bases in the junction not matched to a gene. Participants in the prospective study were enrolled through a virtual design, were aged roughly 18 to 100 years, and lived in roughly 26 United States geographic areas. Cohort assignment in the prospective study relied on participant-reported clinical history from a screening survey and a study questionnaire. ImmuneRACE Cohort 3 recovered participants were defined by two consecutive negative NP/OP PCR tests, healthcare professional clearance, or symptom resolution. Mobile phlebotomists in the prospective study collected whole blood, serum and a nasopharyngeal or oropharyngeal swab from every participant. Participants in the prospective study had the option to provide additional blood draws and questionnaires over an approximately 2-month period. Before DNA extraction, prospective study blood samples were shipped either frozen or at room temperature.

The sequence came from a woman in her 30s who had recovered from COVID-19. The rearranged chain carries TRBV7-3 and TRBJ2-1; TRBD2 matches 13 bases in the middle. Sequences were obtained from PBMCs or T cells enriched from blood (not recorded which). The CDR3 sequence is CASSLQHRRTSGSPYNEQFF. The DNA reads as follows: TGTGCCAGCAGCTTACAGCACAGGCGGACTAGCGGGAGTCCGTACAATGAGCAGTTCTTC.